This TCR beta chain was sequenced in a study of beta chain features in type 1 diabetes. Study context: Summed over all samples, the examined sorted cells came to about 110 million.

General study findings and limits: Within each of all four CD4+ subsets, Type 1 diabetes patients had TCRB CDR3s that were moderately but significantly shorter. Across patients, naive, central memory and Treg TCRB repertoires exhibited apparently greater similarity than was observed across healthy donors.

Germline CDR1 is SGHVS and CDR2 is FQNEAQ. The CDR3 runs to 18 residues. The V and J ends lost 4 bases and 2 bases, in that order; junction bases with no gene match: 8. This clone was observed a handful of times. The target antigen is unknown. Of the isolated RNA, all was reverse transcribed, and so the sequenced material was expressed TCRB transcripts. Assay: immunoSEQ multiplex PCR; the TCRdb copy retains only in-frame clones and omits some. The repertoire holds under 950,000 clones, with roughly 15% as singletons. V is TRBV7-8 and J is TRBJ2-5; TRBD2 aligns across 15 bases. Sequencing input: naive CD4+ T cells from blood. This sequence was found in a woman aged 18-35 years in good health. The CDR3 DNA is TGTGCCAGCAGCTGGGGGGGACTAGCGGGAGGCCCACAAGAGACCCAGTACTTC. The encoded protein is CASSWGGLAGGPQETQYF.